Shown below are 13 T cell receptor beta chains from a single sample sequenced in a study of regulatory T cells in long-lasting Graves disease (dated by TCRdb to the early 2020s). Library construction relied on multiplex PCR. The data were produced on an Illumina HiSeq 4000. iRepertoire HTBI primers and Arm-PCR amplification of CDR3 regions were used to construct TCR beta libraries. TCRdb reworked the public reads: Q25 trimming with fastp, MiXCR clone assembly, productive beta chains retained. All rows with the same CDR3 protein become a single entry with the most common DNA and genes. The sample profile shows 300,000 to 350,000 distinct CDR3 sequences; about 19% of them were found once. Roughly 29% of the sample is taken by the ten largest. In light of the paper, this sample's time point label describes: persistent/refractory GD, antithyroid drugs over 5 years with positive TRAb. For both TCR sequencing and RNA sequencing, RNA was extracted from PBMCs in TRIzol.

Source: peripheral blood mononuclear cells (PBMCs), taken when the disease was refractory, from a patient treated with antithyroid drugs. These receptors came from a female donor with Graves disease.

This clonotype has at least ten counts. The rearrangement joins TRBV20-1 to TRBJ1-1; TRBD1 matches 7 bases. There are 15 residues in the CDR3. J lost 6 bases, V lost 0 bases, and 10 bases had no gene match. CDR1 DFQATT and CDR2 SNEGSKA come from the germline V gene (reference sequence). CDR3 DNA: TGCAGTGCTAGAGATCAGGGGGGGGCGAAGGCTGAAGCTTTCTTT. The encoded protein is CSARDQGGAKAEAFF.

This clonotype occurred many times. This chain links TRBV7-9 with TRBJ1-6, with unresolved D. Per the germline V gene, CDR1 is SEHNR and CDR2 is FQNEAQ (reference sequence). Trimming took 1 base from V and 4 from J, leaving 5 bases between them. The CDR3 sequence is 14 residues long. CDR3 residues: CASSLDAYNSPLHF. The CDR3 region has the DNA TGTGCCAGCAGCTTAGACGCTTATAATTCACCCCTCCACTTT.

This clonotype was seen at least ten times. This chain uses TRBV6-1 with TRBJ1-6; 7 bases are a match to TRBD1. Germline assignment: CDR1 MNHNS and CDR2 SASEGT. Losses at the gene ends were 8 bases for V and 5 bases for J; bases not matched to a gene: 3. The CDR3 contains 13 residues. CDR3 in amino acids: CASGTVNNSPLHF. For the CDR3, the DNA is TGTGCCAGCGGGACAGTTAATAATTCACCCCTCCACTTT.

V usage is TRBV19 and J usage is TRBJ2-7; D perhaps matches TRBD2 (6 bases). Germline-derived CDR1 and CDR2 are LNHDA and SQIVND (reference sequence). Between the trimmed V and J ends, which lost 2 bases and 3 bases, there was a span of 14 bases. The CDR3 contains 15 residues. Written as DNA, the CDR3 is TGTGCCAGTAGTATAAGGCCGGGGGACGTCTACGAGCAGTACTTC. Translated: CASSIRPGDVYEQYF.

V usage is TRBV5-5 and J usage is TRBJ1-2; D is possibly TRBD1 (6 bases). Germline V gene lookup returns CDR1 SGHKS and CDR2 YYEKEE (reference sequence). This CDR3 has 17 residues. Trimming cost V 7 bases and J 2 bases, with 24 bases left between them. CDR3 coding DNA: TGTGCCAGCGGTCACCTCGTCGAGGACAGCTCGAACTATGGCTACACCTTC. This sequence encodes CASGHLVEDSSNYGYTF.

Of note for this clonotype: The conserved closing phenylalanine or tryptophan is absent in this CDR3, likely reflecting a read error. The V gene is TRBV6-2 or TRBV6-3, the J gene TRBJ1-2; no clear D gene. V shed 8 bases and J shed 7 bases, with 17 bases lying between them. This CDR3 region has 13 residues. Germline V CDR1 and CDR2: MNHEY, SVGEGT. The CDR3 here is CASRIASRAGYTL. CDR3 sequence (DNA): TGTGCCAGCCGAATCGCCAGTCGGGCTGGCTACACCCTC.

This clonotype has a count of ten or more. The chain recombines TRBV12-3 or TRBV12-4 with TRBJ2-2, with D uncertain. The CDR3 consists of 14 residues. V was cut by 3 bases and J by 4 bases, with 9 bases left in between. The CDR3 nucleotides are TGTGCCAGCAGTTTTGGCAGCCCCACCGGGGAGCTGTTTTTT. This encodes CASSFGSPTGELFF.

This clonotype was observed many times. The V and J genes are TRBV7-6 and TRBJ2-5, with 8 nucleotides matching TRBD2. This CDR3 contains 14 residues. V dropped 3 bases and J dropped 3; count of bases not matched to a gene: 3. Germline CDR1 SGHVS, CDR2 FNYEAQ. CDR3: CASSLGLEKETQYF. The CDR3 DNA sequence: TGTGCCAGCAGCTTGGGACTAGAGAAAGAGACCCAGTACTTC.

This clonotype was detected a few times. This chain joins TRBV27 and TRBJ1-5; no reliable D call. The CDR3 length is 13 residues. In germline, CDR1 is MNHEY, CDR2 SMNVEV (reference sequence). Trimming removed 8 bases at V and 4 bases at J, with 12 bases between. The CDR3 DNA reads TGTGCCAGCGGGTCGAGAGAAAATCAGCCCCAGCATTTT. It specifies CASGSRENQPQHF.

The chain combines TRBV29-1 with TRBJ2-5; TRBD1 agrees at 7 bases. Germline CDR1 reads SQVTM; CDR2 reads ANQGSEA. Losses at the gene ends were 4 bases for V and 4 bases for J; bases not matched to a gene: 9. This CDR3 comprises 14 residues. CDR3 sequence: CSVGIDKGAETQYF. Here the CDR3 DNA reads TGCAGCGTTGGGATCGACAAGGGGGCAGAGACCCAGTACTTC.

The J gene is TRBJ1-2, the V gene TRBV19, with TRBD1 matching 7 bases. Germline values: CDR1 LNHDA, CDR2 SQIVND (reference sequence). J gave up 3 bases and V 5 bases, and 3 bases lay outside the gene matches. The CDR3 totals 13 residues. CDR3 region: CASSPTGDYGYTF. The CDR3 nucleotides read TGTGCCAGTAGTCCTACAGGGGACTATGGCTACACCTTC.

V is TRBV30 and J is TRBJ1-1, with D perhaps TRBD1 (5 bases). CDR3 length: 15 amino acids. Germline CDR1 GTSNPN, CDR2 SVGIG (reference sequence). The germline V and J ends were trimmed by 3 bases and 2 bases, with 16 bases remaining between them. CDR3 DNA: TGTGCCTGGAGCATCCCCCGGGGACCCAACACTGAAGCTTTCTTT. Translated, it gives CAWSIPRGPNTEAFF.

About this clonotype itself: A clone one base away is much larger, so this may be a read error. The conserved closing phenylalanine or tryptophan is absent in this CDR3, likely reflecting a read error. The chain joins TRBV2 to TRBJ2-7; TRBD1 agrees at 8 bases. This CDR3 is built from 13 residues. The J segment lost 5 bases and the V segment lost 6 bases, leaving 6 bases of the junction unmatched. CDR1 SNHLY and CDR2 FYNNEI come from the germline V gene. The DNA for the CDR3 is TGTGCCAGCAGGCGACAGGGGTCCCACGAGCAGTACTCC. It yields the protein CASRRQGSHEQYS.